The present entry profiles one T cell receptor beta chain with its context. The antigen is unknown. Germline V gene lookup returns CDR1 SQVTM and CDR2 ANQGSEA. V lost 1 base and J lost 5, with 11 bases in between. This CDR3 spans 13 amino acids. The PCR made use of 60 Vbeta and 13 Jbeta primers. Only in-frame clones appear in the TCRdb table, and some are missing; sequencing was by immunoSEQ multiplex PCR. The sample lists about 140,000 clones; around 79% were seen once. These data are taken from a study of cytomegalovirus exposure and HLA in healthy donors. Study details: HLA-typed donors were the source of around 80 million unique TCRs, which an early data release held. Findings and caveats of the study: Confirmation in vitro established that three CMV-associated chains were specific for CMV antigens. Common viral pathogens (according to a later analysis) appeared linked to several of the most significant clusters.

The sequenced material came from PBMCs. The rearrangement uses TRBV29-1 and TRBJ2-5; a possible D gene is TRBD1 (5 bases). The source is a female donor in good health and CMV-seronegative. The CDR3 region is CSVEGQFGETQYF. CDR3 bases: TGCAGCGTTGAAGGACAGTTCGGCGAGACCCAGTACTTC.